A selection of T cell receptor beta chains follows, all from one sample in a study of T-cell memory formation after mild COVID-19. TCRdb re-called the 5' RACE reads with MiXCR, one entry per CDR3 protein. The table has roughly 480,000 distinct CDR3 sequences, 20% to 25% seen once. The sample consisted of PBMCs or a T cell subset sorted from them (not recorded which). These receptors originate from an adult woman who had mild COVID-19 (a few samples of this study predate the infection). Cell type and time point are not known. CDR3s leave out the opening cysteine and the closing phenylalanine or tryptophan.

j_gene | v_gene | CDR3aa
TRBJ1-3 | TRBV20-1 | SARRTGTGNTIY
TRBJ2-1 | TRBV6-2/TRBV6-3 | ASRDPTYNEQF
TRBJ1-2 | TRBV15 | ATSSGTPGFDGYT
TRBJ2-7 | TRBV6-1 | ASKDPYEQY
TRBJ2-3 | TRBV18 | ASSPEADTQY
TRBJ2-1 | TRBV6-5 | ASSVFGSSYNEQF
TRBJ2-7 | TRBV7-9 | ASSLATGEQY
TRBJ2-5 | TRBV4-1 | ASSQNDARGRQETQY
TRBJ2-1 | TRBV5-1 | ASSLRSERSSYNEQF
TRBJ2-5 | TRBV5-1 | ASSPPLTGIGETQY
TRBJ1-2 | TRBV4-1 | ASSHIRGEVGGYT
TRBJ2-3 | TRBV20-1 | SARLRPTSRADTQY
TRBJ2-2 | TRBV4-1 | ASSPDRATGELF
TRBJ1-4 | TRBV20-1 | SAREGAYEKLF
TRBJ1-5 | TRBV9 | ASSEGQGDEPQH
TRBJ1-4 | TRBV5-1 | ASSRTTQGSGEKLF
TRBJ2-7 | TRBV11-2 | ASGHRSGGSSYEQY
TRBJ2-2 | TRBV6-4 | ASSALGGTPGELF
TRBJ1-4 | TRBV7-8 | ASRRIPGQDNEKLF
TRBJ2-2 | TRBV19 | ASSTQGTYTGELF
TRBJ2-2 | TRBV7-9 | ASSSSGTSGVRNTGELF
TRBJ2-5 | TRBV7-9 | ASSLMGAQETQY
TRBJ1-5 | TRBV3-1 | ASSQDTWDQPQH
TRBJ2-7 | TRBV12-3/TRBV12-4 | ASSFSMGEQY
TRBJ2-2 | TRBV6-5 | ASQRDTGELF
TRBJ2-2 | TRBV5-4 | ASSPRSGRNTGELF
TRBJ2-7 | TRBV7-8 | ASSQRTSYEQY
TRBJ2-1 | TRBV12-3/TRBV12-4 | ASSPSGPPMGNEQF
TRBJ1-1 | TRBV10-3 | AIRGQMNTEAF
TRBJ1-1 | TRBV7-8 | ASSPQTGGMNTEAF
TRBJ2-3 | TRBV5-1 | ASSLVLAGDLDTQY
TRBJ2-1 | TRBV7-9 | ASSLVTKDEQF
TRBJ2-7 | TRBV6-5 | ASRGTPRREQY
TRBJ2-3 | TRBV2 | ASTVYYTDTQY
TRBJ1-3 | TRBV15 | ATSRYPGTHGNTIY
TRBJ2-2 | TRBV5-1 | ASSLYTTGTRELF
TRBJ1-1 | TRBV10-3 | AIRQGINTEAF
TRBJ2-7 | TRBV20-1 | SASDTGGRYEQY
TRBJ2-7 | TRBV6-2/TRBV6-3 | ASSYSRDYEQY
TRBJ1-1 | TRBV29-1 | SARRQENTEAF
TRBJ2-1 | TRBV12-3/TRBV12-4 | ASSSGTGTNEQF
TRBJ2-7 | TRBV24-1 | ATSDSGTGVASYEQY
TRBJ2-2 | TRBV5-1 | ASSTRTGNTGELF
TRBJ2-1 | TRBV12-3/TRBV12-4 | ASRKSGGNEQF
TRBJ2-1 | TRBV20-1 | SATRPGGADEQF
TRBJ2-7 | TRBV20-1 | SARVPGGGHEQY
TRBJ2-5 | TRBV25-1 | ASSEGVAGDTQETQY
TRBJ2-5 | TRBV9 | ASSPGASGRTTQETQY
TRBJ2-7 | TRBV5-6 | ASKDRGGAEQY
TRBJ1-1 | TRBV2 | ASSGADTEAF
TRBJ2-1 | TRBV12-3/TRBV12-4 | ASTRSGEQF
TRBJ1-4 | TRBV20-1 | SAKAGPGEKLF
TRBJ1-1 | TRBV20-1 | SAFQGASMNTEAF
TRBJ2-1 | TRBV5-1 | ASSWGASAPNEQF
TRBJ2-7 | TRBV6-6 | ASRGVSYEQY
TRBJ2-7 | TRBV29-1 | SVKQAYEQY
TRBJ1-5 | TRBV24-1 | ATSDRTGRNQPQH
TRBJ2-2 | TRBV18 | ASSPLNGGAGELF
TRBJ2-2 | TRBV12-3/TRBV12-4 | ASSLAHTGELF
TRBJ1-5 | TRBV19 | ASSMGAYGYSNQPQH